A single TCR beta chain is shown here with its context. The antigen this receptor binds is unknown. Per-base quality was not reported, and no clone a single base away is much larger than it. Trimming removed 3 bases from V and 0 bases from J; the gene matches leave 2 bases unexplained. The CDR1 and CDR2 encoded by the germline V gene (reference sequence) are SGHAT and FQDESV. The CDR3 holds 15 amino acids from the cysteine to the phenylalanine. Of all the DNA, just the CDR3 is kept, 45 bases in frame from base 1. Preparation of the library involved 5' RACE. Sequencer: Illumina HiSeq 2500. A second PCR of roughly 7 to 12 cycles was run with a J-beta primer mix and a sample-barcoded 5' primer. A template-switch 5' adaptor carrying 12 random nucleotides introduced a unique molecular identifier onto each TCR beta cDNA molecule. Each sample yielded at least 3 million CDR3-containing paired-end reads. First-strand cDNA synthesis was performed from all RNA using the Mint cDNA synthesis kit, with priming by a TRBC-specific oligonucleotide. Following uracil-DNA glycosylase treatment, all cDNA underwent a first 18-cycle PCR with the universal primers M1SS and BC2_uni_R. The authors' pipeline ran thus. For normalization, 1 million high-quality reads, each with a distinct molecular identifier, were randomly selected from each sample. Instead of being binned into consensus sequences, reads with shared molecular identifiers were discarded. MiTCR, set to a Q25 quality threshold and the strictest error-elimination algorithm, was used for CDR3 identification, clonotype clustering and error correction. Lower-bound total TCR beta diversity was estimated with a nonparametric unseen species model using Euler transformation. TCRdb itself trimmed the public reads at Q25 with fastp, ran MiXCR and retained productive beta chains. Merged by CDR3 protein, the rows form single entries marked with the most common genes and DNA. The V and J calls here are based on TCRdb, not the publication. The sample table records roughly 1.7 million distinct CDR3 sequences; roughly 32% of these occur just once. The ten largest clones capture 11% of the sample.

The 40 or so donors, aged roughly 6 to 100 years, were systemically healthy Caucasian individuals from Russia. Around 9.7 milliliters of peripheral blood were collected from each donor into EDTA-treated Vacutainer tubes. Ficoll-Paque density-gradient centrifugation was used to isolate PBMCs, with at least 7 million obtained per sample. Trizol reagent was used to extract total RNA from the PBMCs, yielding at least 6 micrograms per sample. The percentages of naive CD45RAhigh/CD27high T cells were determined by flow cytometry on a PBMC aliquot from every donor. This record comes from a study of blood T cells in healthy people across ages (dated by TCRdb to between 2014 and 2016). Broadly, across the study: Template switching captured roughly one uniquely barcoded TCR beta cDNA molecule per two T cells in model experiments. Using deep sequencing normalized with unique cDNA molecular identifiers, the study measured how TCR beta repertoire diversity changes with age. Donors were grouped into four age groups: young (average approximately 15 years), middle-aged (less than 40), aged (around 62) and long-lived (less than 85). To avoid experimental bias, donors of different ages were spread randomly across the sequencing lanes. Using the same blood draw, the study looked at two additional independent replicas of 1 million unique cDNA reads for two donors, one aged 18 to 30 and the other aged 80 or older.

Overall study outcomes, separate from this receptor: Conclusive comparison of naive and antigen-experienced compartments was prevented by the profiling of bulk unsorted PBMCs. Compared with the aged group, more naive CD4+ T cells, fewer expanded clones and increased TCR diversity were shown by the long-lived group, suggesting age selection. Because donor CMV infection status was unknown, age-related changes in expanded clonotypes were potentially confounded. Observed TCR beta diversity correlated strongly with the percentage of naive T cells measured by flow cytometry. Estimates of total diversity from one million sequenced T cells were regarded as lower bounds and underestimates. As age increased, observed TCR beta diversity per million T cells dropped in a roughly linear way, and a significant reduction was already evident by age roughly 40.

The TCR comes from a woman aged 25 to 45 in good health. The sequencing sample was made of blood. The chain uses TRBV11-1 and TRBJ2-3, and 8 junction bases match TRBD2. The base sequence is TGTGCCAGCAGCTTGCGGGAGGACAGCACAGATACGCAGTATTTT. Its translation is CASSLREDSTDTQYF.